This T cell receptor beta chain was sequenced during a study of blood T cell repertoires in COVID-19. On the study more broadly: Acute and convalescent COVID-19 specimens originated in the United States, Italy and Spain.

V lost 0 bases and J 1 base, leaving 10 bases between the germline ends. This CDR3 is built from 15 residues. The germline V gene encodes CDR1 SGHRS and CDR2 YFSETQ. Only in-frame clones appear in the TCRdb table, and some are missing; sequencing was by immunoSEQ multiplex PCR. The sample lists roughly 100,000 clones, roughly 84% occurring once. This rearrangement joins TRBV5-1 to TRBJ1-1; a possible D gene is TRBD1 (6 bases). The clonotype was recovered from a human donor in a cohort sampled during active COVID-19. Sequences were obtained from peripheral blood. The CDR3 reads CASSLAPGANTEAFF. CDR3 DNA: TGCGCCAGCAGCTTGGCCCCAGGGGCGAACACTGAAGCTTTCTTT.